The clone carrying this TCR beta chain is classed as medium-sized (0.01 to 0.1%). This entry belongs to a study of blood T cell repertoires in COVID-19. This table comes from immunoSEQ multiplex PCR, and its TCRdb copy is limited to in-frame clones, with some not included. The sample contains 25,000 to 30,000 clones, about 80% of which appear only once. Trimming removed 2 bases at V and 4 bases at J, with 6 bases between. Germline CDR1 is MNHEY and CDR2 is SVGEGT. This CDR3 region has 13 residues. The receptor was isolated from a man in his 70s with active COVID-19. This chain connects TRBV6-2 or TRBV6-3 to TRBJ2-1; no clear D gene. Specimen: peripheral blood. CDR3 in amino acids: CASSYAGYNEQFF. For the CDR3, the DNA is TGTGCCAGCAGTTACGCCGGTTACAATGAGCAGTTCTTC.